This TCR beta chain is from a study of graft-versus-host responses after intestinal transplantation. The overall study: Each of the recipients got a multivisceral, liver-intestinal, or isolated intestinal transplant. The study, taken as a whole, reports: Early post-transplant falls in HvG clones accompanied the peak levels of circulating GvH clones. Marrow from the recipient contained GvH clones, some of which had appeared first in ileum or blood.

The junction had 0 bases not matched to a gene; V was cut back by 2 bases and J by 0 bases. The CDR3 loop spans 15 amino acids. The germline CDR1 and CDR2 sequences are LNHDA and SQIVND (reference sequence). About this clone: Its antigen is not identified.

Sequenced by immunoSEQ multiplex PCR; TCRdb stores in-frame clones only, minus some. The table records over 70,000 clones, around 86% of them present only once. The sequencing here drew on unstimulated CD8+ T cells sorted from spleen or lymph node cells, taken before intestinal transplant. The genes are TRBV19 and TRBJ2-1; 8 bases align to TRBD2. This clonotype was obtained from a human donor who received an intestinal transplant. CDR3 sequence: CASSISGSSYNEQFF. The CDR3 DNA is TGTGCCAGTAGTATAAGCGGGAGCTCCTACAATGAGCAGTTCTTC. Filled out from reference TRBV19 and TRBJ2-1, the complete variable domain reads DGGITQSPKYLFRKEGQNVTLSCEQNLNHDAMYWYRQDPGQGLRLIYYSQIVNDFQKGDIAEGYSVSREKKESFPLTVTSAQKNPTAFYLCASSISGSSYNEQFFGPGTRLTVL.